The rows below give T cell receptor beta chains drawn from one sample of a study of blood T cell repertoires in COVID-19. TCRdb's table, derived via immunoSEQ multiplex PCR, lists solely in-frame clones and lacks some. The sample holds hundreds of thousands of clones, around 91% seen once. Material: PBMCs or T cells enriched from blood (not recorded which). The receptors originated from a man aged 25-45 years who had recovered from COVID-19. Both conserved end residues are trimmed from each CDR3. Each record gives: V gene, CDR3 protein.

TRBV30	AWSVRAGHSYQPQH
TRBV29-1	SVDLAGLGTDTQY
TRBV19	ASSTPHTNYGYT
TRBV4-1	ASSQGGGLAGQF
TRBV19	ASTLDSLNQPQH
TRBV9	ASSGWTSGYNEQF
TRBV7-9	ASSSHGGQAISYEQY
TRBV30	AWSVGGEQF
TRBV7-9	ASSLGTSGGQPQH
TRBV29-1	SVDSGARSRDSGGYT
TRBV29-1	SVVGRTVNTEAF
TRBV4-1	ASSQVLSRGENLH
TRBV28	ASSFRDRGLNYGYT
TRBV14	ASSQARGYGETQY
TRBV4-1	ASSQNRVVNTEAF
TRBV2	ASSRTSGIGELF
TRBV5-1	ASSLGTGGANVLT
TRBV4-1	ASSQASLLLMTSGRGEQF
TRBV6-2/TRBV6-3	ASSFNRAGMPEAF
TRBV15	ATSRVRGAYNEQF
TRBV10-1	ASSEYTSGRGADTQY
TRBV18	ASSSRSGEETQY
TRBV28	ASSFGPSGANVLT
TRBV27	ASSQQGASGYT
TRBV5-5	ASSFGGLDEKLF
TRBV3-1/TRBV3-2	ASSQALPGRADEQY
TRBV18	ASSPLQITGELF
TRBV7-8	ASSTLEAVQPQH
TRBV30	AWSQTDKDTEAF
TRBV28	ASSTSSGNTIY
TRBV24-1	ATKGTGTEAF
TRBV10-2	ASRVTSGTGNEQF
TRBV19	ASTGINYGYT
TRBV9	ASSETAGLVTDTQY
TRBV4-1	ASSQETGSWRGYT
TRBV28	ASSLSGRGTDTQY
TRBV12-3/TRBV12-4	ASTFYRDSPLH
TRBV10-2	ASKNGGHAEAF
TRBV15	ATSRDSLGIGYNEQF
TRBV14	ASSPQGSGGNQPQH
TRBV19	ASSIESVNQPQH